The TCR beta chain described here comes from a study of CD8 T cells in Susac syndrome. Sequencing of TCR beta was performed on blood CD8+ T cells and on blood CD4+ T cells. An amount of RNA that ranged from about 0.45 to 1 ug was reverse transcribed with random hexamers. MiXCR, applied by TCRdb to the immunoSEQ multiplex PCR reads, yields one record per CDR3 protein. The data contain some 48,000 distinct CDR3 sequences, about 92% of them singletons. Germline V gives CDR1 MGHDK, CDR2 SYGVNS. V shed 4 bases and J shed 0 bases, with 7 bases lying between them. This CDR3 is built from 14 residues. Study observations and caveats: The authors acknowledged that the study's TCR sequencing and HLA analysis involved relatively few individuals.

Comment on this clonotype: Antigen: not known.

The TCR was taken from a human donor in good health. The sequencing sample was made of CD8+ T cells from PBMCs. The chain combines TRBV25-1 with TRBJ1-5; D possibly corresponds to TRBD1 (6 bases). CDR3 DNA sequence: TGTGCCAGCAGTGTACAGGGTAGCAATCAGCCCCAGCATTTT. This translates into CASSVQGSNQPQHF.